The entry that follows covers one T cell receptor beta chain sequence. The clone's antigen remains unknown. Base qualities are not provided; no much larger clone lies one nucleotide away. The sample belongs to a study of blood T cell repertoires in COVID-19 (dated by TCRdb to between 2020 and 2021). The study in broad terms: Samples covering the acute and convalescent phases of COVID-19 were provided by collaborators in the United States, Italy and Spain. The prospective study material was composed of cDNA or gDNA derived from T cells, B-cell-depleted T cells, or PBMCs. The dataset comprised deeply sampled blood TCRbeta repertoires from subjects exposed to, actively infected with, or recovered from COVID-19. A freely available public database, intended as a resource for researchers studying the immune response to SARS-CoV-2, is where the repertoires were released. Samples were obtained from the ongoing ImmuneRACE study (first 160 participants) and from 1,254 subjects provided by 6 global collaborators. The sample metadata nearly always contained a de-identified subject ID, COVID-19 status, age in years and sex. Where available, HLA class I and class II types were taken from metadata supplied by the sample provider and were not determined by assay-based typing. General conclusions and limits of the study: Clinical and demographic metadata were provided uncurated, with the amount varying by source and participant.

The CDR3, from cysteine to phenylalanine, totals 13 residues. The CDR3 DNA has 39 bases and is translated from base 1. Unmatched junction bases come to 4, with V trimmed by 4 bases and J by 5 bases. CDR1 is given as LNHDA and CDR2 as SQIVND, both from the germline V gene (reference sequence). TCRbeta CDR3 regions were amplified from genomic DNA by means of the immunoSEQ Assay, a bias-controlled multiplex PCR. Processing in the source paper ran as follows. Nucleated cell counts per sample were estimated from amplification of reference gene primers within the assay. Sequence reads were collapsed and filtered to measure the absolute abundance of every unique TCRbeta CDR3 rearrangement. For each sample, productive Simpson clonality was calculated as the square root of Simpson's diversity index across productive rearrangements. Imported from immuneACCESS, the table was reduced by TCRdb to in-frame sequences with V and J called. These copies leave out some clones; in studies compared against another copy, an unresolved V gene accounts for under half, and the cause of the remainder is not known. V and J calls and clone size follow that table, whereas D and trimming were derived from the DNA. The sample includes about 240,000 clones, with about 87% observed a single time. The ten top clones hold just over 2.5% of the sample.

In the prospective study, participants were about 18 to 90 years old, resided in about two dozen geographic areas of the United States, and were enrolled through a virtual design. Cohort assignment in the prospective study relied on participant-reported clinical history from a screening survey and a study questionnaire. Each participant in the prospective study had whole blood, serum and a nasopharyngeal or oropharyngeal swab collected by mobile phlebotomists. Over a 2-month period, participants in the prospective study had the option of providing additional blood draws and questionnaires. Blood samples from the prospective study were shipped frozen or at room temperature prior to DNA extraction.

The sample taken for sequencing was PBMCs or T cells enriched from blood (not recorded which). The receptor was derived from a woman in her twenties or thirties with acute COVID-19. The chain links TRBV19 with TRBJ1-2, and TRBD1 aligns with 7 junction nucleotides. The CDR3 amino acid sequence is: CASSRTGRYGYTF. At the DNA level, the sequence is TGTGCCAGTAGTAGGACAGGTCGGTATGGCTACACCTTC.